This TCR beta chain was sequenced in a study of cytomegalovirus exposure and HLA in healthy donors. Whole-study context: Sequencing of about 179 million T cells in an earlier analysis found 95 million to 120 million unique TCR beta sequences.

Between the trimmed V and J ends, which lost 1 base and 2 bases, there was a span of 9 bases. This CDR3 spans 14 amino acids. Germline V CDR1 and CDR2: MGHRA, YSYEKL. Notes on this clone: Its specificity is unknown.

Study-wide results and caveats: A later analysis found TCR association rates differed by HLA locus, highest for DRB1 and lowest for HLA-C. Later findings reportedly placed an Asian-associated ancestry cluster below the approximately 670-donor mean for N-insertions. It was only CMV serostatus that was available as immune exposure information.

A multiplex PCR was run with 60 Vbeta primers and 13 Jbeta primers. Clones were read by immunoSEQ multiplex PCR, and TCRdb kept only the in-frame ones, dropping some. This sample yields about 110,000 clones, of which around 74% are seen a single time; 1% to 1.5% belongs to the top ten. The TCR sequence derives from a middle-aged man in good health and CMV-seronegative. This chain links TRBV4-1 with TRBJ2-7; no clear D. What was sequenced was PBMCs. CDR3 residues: CASSQVVSPYEQYF. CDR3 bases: TGCGCCAGCAGCCAAGTGGTAAGCCCCTACGAGCAGTACTTC.